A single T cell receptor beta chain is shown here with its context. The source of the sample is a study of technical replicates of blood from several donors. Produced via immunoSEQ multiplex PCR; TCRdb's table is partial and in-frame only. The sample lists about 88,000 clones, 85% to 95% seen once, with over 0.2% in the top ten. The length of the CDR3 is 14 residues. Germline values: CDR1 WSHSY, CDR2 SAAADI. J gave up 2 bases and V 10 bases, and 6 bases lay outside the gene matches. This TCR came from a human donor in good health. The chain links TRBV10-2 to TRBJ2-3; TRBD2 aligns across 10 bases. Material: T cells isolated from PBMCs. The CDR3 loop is CATLLAGATDTQYF. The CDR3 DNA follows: TGCGCCACCCTTCTAGCGGGAGCCACAGATACGCAGTATTTT.